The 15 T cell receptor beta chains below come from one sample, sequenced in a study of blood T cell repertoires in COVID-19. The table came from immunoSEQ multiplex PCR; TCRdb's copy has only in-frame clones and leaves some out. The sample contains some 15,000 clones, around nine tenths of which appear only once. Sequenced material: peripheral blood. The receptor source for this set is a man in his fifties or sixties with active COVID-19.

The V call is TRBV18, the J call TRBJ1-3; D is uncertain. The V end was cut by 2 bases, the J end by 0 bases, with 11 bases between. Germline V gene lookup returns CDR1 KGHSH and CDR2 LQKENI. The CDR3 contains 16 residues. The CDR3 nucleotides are TGTGCCAGCTCACCAAACTCCGACATCTCTGGAAACACCATATATTTT. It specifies CASSPNSDISGNTIYF.

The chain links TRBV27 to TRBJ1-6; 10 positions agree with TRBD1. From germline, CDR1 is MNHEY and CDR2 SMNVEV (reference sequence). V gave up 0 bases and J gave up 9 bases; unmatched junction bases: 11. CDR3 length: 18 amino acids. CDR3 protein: CASSLSGTGEVAGSPLHF. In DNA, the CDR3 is TGTGCCAGCAGTTTATCGGGGACAGGGGAGGTCGCTGGTTCACCCCTCCACTTT.

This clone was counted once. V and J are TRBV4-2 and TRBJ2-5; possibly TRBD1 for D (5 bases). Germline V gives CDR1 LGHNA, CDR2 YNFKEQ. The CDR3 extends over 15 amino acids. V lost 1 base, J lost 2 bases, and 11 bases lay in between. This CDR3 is CASSQVTPGQETQYF. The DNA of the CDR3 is TGTGCCAGCAGCCAAGTAACCCCAGGGCAAGAGACCCAGTACTTC.

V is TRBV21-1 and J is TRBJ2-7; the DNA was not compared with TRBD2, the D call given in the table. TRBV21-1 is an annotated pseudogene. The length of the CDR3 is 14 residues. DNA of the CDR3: TGTGCCAGCAGCAAATATGGCGGGGTGTGGGAGCAGTACGTC. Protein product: CASSKYGGVWEQYV.

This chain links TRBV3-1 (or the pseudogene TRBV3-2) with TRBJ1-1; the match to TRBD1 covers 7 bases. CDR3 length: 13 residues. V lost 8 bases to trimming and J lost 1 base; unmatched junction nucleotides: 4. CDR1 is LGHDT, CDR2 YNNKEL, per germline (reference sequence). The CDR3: CASGGTANTEAFF. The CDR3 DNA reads TGTGCCAGCGGCGGGACAGCGAACACTGAAGCTTTCTTT.

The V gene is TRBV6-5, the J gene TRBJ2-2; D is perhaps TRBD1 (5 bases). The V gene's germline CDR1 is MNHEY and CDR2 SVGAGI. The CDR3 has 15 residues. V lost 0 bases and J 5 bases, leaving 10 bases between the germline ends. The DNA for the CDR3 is TGTGCCAGCAGTTACTCGCCAGGGCGAACCGGGGAGCTGTTTTTT. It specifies CASSYSPGRTGELFF.

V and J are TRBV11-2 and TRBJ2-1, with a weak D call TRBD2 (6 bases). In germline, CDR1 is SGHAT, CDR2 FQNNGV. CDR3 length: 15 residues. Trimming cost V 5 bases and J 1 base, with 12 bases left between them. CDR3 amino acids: CASSPQEGSYNEQFF. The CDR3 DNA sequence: TGTGCCAGCAGCCCACAGGAGGGGTCCTACAATGAGCAGTTCTTC.

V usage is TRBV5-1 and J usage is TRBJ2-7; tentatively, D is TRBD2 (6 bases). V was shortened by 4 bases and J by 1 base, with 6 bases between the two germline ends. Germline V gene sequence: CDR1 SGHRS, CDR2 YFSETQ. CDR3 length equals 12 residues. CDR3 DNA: TGCGCCAGCAGCCGGGGGTCCTACGAGCAGTACTTC. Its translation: CASSRGSYEQYF. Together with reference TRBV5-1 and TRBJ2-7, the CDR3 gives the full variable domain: KAGVTQTPRYLIKTRGQQVTLSCSPISGHRSVSWYQQTPGQGLQFLFEYFSETQRNKGNFPGRFSGRQFSNSRSEMNVSTLELGDSALYLCASSRGSYEQYFGPGTRLTVT.

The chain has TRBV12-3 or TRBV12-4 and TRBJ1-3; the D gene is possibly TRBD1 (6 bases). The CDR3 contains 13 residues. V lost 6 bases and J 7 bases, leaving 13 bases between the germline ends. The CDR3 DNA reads TGTGCCAGCAGCACAGGGATGCGGAACACCATATATTTT. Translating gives CASSTGMRNTIYF.

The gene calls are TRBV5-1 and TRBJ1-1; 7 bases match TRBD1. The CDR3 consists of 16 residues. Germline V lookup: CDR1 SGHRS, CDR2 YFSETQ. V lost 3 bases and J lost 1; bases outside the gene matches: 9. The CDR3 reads CASSWRPGTANTEAFF. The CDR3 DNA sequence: TGCGCCAGCAGCTGGCGTCCCGGGACAGCGAACACTGAAGCTTTCTTT.

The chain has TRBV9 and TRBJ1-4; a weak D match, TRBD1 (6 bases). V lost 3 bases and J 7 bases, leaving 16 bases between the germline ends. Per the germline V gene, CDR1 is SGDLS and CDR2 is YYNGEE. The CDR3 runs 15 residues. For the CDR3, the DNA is TGTGCCAGCAGCGCTAACTCAGGGGAAGGTGAAAAACTGTTTTTT. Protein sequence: CASSANSGEGEKLFF.

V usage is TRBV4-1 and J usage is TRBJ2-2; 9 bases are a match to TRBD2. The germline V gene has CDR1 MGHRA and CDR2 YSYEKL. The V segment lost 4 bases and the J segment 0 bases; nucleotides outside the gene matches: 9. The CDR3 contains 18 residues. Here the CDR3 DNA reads TGCGCCAGCAGCCTTGGGTTAGCGGGGGTCACGAACACCGGGGAGCTGTTTTTT. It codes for CASSLGLAGVTNTGELFF.

The CDR3 reads CASRVAGATVRQETQYF. CDR3 bases: TGCGCCAGCAGAGTAGCGGGGGCTACCGTACGCCAAGAGACCCAGTACTTC. The V and J genes are TRBV5-1 and TRBJ2-5; 9 nucleotides line up with TRBD2. Germline-derived CDR1 and CDR2 are SGHRS and YFSETQ. After removal of 5 bases from V and 1 base from J, the junction contained 12 bases not matched to a gene. The CDR3 loop spans 17 amino acids. The full variable domain, rest sourced from reference TRBV5-1 and TRBJ2-5, is KAGVTQTPRYLIKTRGQQVTLSCSPISGHRSVSWYQQTPGQGLQFLFEYFSETQRNKGNFPGRFSGRQFSNSRSEMNVSTLELGDSALYLCASRVAGATVRQETQYFGPGTRLLVL.

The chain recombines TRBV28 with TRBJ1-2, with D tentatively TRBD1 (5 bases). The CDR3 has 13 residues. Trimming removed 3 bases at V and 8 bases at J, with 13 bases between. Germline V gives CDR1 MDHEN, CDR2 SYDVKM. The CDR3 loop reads CASSFLGARGYTF. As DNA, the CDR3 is TGTGCCAGCAGTTTCTTAGGGGCGCGGGGCTACACCTTC.

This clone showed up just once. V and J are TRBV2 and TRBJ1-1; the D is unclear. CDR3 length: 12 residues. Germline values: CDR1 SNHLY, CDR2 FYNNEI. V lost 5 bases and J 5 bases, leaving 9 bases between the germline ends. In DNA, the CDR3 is TGTGCCAGCAGTCCCTGGGAGACTGAAGCTTTCTTT. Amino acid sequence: CASSPWETEAFF. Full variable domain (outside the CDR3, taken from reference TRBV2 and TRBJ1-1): EPEVTQTPSHQVTQMGQEVILRCVPISNHLYFYWYRQILGQKVEFLVSFYNNEISEKSEIFDDQFSVERPDGSNFTLKIRSTKLEDSAMYFCASSPWETEAFFGQGTRLTVV.